The T cell receptor (beta chain) described here comes from a study of T cells in localized non-small cell lung cancer. Findings and limits, study-wide: Longer overall survival was linked to higher blood T cell density. Because sequencing included only one region (of the tumor), heterogeneity remains possible. Uninvolved adjacent lung had more T cell clonality than any other tissue, topping tumor. Across samples, adjacent lung featured a median approximately 60 of the top 100 tumor clones.

Turning to this clone: As yet, its antigen is unknown.

V lost 8 bases to trimming and J lost 7 bases, with 12 bases between them. Germline CDR1 WSHSY, CDR2 SAAADI. This CDR3 region has 13 residues. The protocol was immunoSEQ multiplex PCR, while the TCRdb copy is restricted to in-frame clones and leaves out a portion. This table has approximately 22,000 clones, more than 85% appearing once. The sequence derives from a man aged 40 to 70 with stage II squamous cell lung carcinoma. The starting material was PBMCs, obtained before any cancer treatment. The V and J genes are TRBV10-2 and TRBJ1-6, with D maybe TRBD1 (6 bases). In DNA form, the CDR3 reads TGCGCCAGCTACAGGGAATTGAATTCACCCCTCCACTTT. Its protein product is CASYRELNSPLHF.